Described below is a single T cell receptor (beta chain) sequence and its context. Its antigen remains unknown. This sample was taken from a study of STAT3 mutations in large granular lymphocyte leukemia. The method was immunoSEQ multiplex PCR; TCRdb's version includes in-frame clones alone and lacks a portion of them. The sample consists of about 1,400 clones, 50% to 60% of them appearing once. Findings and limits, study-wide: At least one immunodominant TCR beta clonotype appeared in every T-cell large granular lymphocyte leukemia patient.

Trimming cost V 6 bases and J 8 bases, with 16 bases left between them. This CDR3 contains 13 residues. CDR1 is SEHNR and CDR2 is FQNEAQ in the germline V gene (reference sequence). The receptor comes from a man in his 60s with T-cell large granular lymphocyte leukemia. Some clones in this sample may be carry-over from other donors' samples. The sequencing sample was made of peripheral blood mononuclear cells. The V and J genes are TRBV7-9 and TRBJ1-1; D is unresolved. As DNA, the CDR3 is TGTGCCAGCAGACCGTCTGGACTCTCAGAAGCTTTCTTT. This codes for CASRPSGLSEAFF.